This T cell receptor beta chain is drawn from a study of chemoradiotherapy in HPV16-positive cancers. Study context: Candidate HPV-specific clones and shared TCR motifs came from two HPV16-positive patients. Study-level results: Only two HPV16-positive patients supplied the functional HPV-specificity definition. For HPV16-positive patients, expanding HPV-responsive T cells associated with longer recurrence-free survival.

Samples were taken several times over chemoradiotherapy. CDR1 is SGHTA and CDR2 is FQGTGA in the germline V gene. The CDR3 contains 14 residues. With 5 bases clipped from V and 6 bases from J, the junction kept 6 bases outside the gene matches. This clone was picked up one time. No antigen is known for it. Here immunoSEQ multiplex PCR was the method, and the copy in TCRdb shows in-frame clones only, minus some. In the table there are 10,000 to 15,000 clones, around 80% of which are singletons. The sample was taken from a patient who underwent chemoradiotherapy. The clonotype originates from a human donor with HPV-associated anogenital cancer. The chain carries TRBV7-3 and TRBJ2-7, with 11 bases identical to TRBD2. The CDR3 DNA is TGTGCCAGCAGCACACTAGCGGGGGTGGGCGAGCAGTACTTC. Its translation is CASSTLAGVGEQYF.